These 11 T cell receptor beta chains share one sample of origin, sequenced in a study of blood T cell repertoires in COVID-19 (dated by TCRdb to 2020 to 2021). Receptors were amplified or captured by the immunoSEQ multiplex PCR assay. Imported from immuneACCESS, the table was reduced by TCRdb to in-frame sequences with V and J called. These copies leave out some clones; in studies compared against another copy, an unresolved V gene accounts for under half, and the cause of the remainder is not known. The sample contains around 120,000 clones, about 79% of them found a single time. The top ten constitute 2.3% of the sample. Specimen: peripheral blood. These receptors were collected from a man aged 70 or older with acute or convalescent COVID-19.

The CDR3 DNA reads TGTGCCAGCAGCCAAGATCCCAGCGGGGGGGCCGATACGCAGTATTTT. Residues: CASSQDPSGGADTQYF. The chain carries TRBV4-2 and TRBJ2-3, with TRBD2 matching over 10 bases. V shed 0 bases and J 6 bases; nucleotides not matched to a gene: 6. This CDR3 spans 16 amino acids. Looked up from germline, CDR1 is LGHNA and CDR2 is YNFKEQ.

The CDR3 here is CASSTSGGRGYTF. For the CDR3, the DNA is TGTGCCAGTAGCACCTCAGGGGGCAGAGGCTACACCTTC. The genes are TRBV19 and TRBJ1-2; 8 nucleotides match TRBD1. The CDR3 spans 13 residues. J was trimmed by 8 bases and V by 6 bases; bases with no gene match: 8. Germline lookup yields CDR1 LNHDA and CDR2 SQIVND (reference sequence).

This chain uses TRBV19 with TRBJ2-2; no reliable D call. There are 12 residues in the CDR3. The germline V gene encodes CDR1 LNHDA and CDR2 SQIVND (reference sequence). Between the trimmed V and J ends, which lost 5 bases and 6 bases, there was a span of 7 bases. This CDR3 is CASSPNAGELFF. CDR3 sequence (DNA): TGTGCCAGTAGTCCTAACGCCGGGGAGCTGTTTTTT. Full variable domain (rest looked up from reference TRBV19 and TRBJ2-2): DGGITQSPKYLFRKEGQNVTLSCEQNLNHDAMYWYRQDPGQGLRLIYYSQIVNDFQKGDIAEGYSVSREKKESFPLTVTSAQKNPTAFYLCASSPNAGELFFGEGSRLTVL.

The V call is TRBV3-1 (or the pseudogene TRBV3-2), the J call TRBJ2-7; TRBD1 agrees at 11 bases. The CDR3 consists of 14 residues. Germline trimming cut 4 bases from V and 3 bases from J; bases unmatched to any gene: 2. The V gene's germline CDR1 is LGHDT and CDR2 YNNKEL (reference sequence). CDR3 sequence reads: CASSLGTGGYEQYF. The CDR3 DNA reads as TGTGCCAGCAGCCTCGGGACAGGGGGCTACGAGCAGTACTTC.

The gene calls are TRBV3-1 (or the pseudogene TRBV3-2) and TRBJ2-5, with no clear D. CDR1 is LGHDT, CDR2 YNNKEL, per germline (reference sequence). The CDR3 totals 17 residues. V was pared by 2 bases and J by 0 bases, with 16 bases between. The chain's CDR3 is CASSQLTRPEYQETQYF. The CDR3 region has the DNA TGTGCCAGCAGCCAATTGACACGACCAGAATACCAAGAGACCCAGTACTTC.

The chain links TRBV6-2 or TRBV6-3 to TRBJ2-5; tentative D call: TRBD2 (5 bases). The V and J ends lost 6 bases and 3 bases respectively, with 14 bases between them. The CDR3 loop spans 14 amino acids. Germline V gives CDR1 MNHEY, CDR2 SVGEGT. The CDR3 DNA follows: TGTGCCAGCAGCCTCCGAGCGGTGAAAGAGACCCAGTACTTC. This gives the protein CASSLRAVKETQYF.

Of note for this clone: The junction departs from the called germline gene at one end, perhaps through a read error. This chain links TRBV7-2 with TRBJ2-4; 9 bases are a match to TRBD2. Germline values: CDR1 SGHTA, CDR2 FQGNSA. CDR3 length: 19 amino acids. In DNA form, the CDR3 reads TGTGCCAGCAGCTTAGATATAGCGGGGGAACCTAGAGCCAAAAGCATTCAGTACTTC. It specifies CASSLDIAGEPRAKSIQYF.

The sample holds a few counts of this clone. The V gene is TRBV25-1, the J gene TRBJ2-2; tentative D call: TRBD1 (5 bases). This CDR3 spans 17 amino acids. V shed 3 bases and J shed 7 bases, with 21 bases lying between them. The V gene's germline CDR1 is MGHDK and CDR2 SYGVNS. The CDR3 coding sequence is TGTGCCAGCAGTGATTCCCGACGGGCAGGGTGGTTCGGGGAGCTGTTTTTT. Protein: CASSDSRRAGWFGELFF.

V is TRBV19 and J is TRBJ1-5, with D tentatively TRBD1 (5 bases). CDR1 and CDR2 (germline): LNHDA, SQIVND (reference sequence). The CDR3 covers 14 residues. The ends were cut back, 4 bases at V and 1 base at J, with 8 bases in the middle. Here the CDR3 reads CASSKKGSNQPQHF. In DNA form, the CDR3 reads TGTGCCAGTAGTAAAAAGGGGAGCAATCAGCCCCAGCATTTT. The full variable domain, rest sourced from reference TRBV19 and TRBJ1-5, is DGGITQSPKYLFRKEGQNVTLSCEQNLNHDAMYWYRQDPGQGLRLIYYSQIVNDFQKGDIAEGYSVSREKKESFPLTVTSAQKNPTAFYLCASSKKGSNQPQHFGDGTRLSIL.

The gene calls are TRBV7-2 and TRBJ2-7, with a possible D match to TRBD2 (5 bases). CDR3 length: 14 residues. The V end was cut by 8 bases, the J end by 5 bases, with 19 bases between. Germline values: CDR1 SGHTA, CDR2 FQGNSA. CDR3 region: CASLIVLTGNEQYF. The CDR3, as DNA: TGTGCCAGCCTTATAGTCTTGACCGGGAACGAGCAGTACTTC.

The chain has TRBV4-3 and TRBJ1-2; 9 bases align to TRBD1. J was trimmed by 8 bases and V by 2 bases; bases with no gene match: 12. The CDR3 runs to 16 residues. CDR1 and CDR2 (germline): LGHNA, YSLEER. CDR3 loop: CASSQSIGDRGRGYTF. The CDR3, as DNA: TGCGCCAGCAGCCAATCGATCGGCGACAGGGGGAGAGGCTACACCTTC.